Reported below is one TCR beta chain. What it binds is unknown. This specimen belongs to a study of shared clonotypes between healthy human individuals. This was a deep-level run. The assay was immunoSEQ multiplex PCR, and TCRdb's table has in-frame clones only and misses some. Among 1.5 million to 2.5 million clones listed, around 96% were seen once. Naive-designated CD8 cells lacked CD45RO, were positively enriched for CCR7, and omitted terminally differentiated effector memory CD45RA+ cells. Study-wide points: Shared across several donors were around 5% of the naive CD4 clonotypes.

Germline lookup yields CDR1 LGHNA and CDR2 YSLEER. The CDR3 sequence is 16 residues long. The V gene lost 1 base and the J gene lost 5 bases, with 15 bases spanning the gap. The origin of this receptor is a man aged 18 to 35 in good health. The rearrangement links TRBV4-3 to TRBJ2-1; a possible D gene is TRBD2 (6 bases). Input material: naive CD8+ T cells sorted from blood. CDR3 sequence reads: CASSQGRAAEDNEQFF. The CDR3 region has the DNA TGCGCCAGCAGCCAAGGGAGGGCAGCGGAAGACAATGAGCAGTTCTTC.